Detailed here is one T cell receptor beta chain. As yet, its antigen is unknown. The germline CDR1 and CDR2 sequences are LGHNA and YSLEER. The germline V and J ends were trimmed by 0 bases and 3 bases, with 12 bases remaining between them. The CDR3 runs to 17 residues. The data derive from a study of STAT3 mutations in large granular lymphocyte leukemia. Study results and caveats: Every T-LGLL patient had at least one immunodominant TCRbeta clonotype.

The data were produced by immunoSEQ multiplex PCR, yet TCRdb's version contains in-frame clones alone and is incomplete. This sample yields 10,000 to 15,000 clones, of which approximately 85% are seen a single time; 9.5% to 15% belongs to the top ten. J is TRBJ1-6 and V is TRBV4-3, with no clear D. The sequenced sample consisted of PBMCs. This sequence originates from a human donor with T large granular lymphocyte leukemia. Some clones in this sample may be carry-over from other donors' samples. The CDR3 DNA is TGCGCCAGCAGCCAAGATAGGAAGGGAAACTATAATTCACCCCTCCACTTT. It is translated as CASSQDRKGNYNSPLHF.